The T cell receptor beta chain under discussion was sequenced for a study of blood T cell repertoires in COVID-19. The germline gives CDR1 MNHEY, CDR2 SVGAGI. This CDR3 is 14 amino acids long. The ends lost 5 bases at V and 0 bases at J; junction bases unmatched: 3. Ages ranged from roughly 18 to 100 years, with residence in 24 US areas. Participants' own reports of clinical history determined their cohort assignment. Repertoires were generated with immunoSEQ multiplex PCR, while TCRdb's copy carries only in-frame clones and drops some. The sample contains roughly 260,000 clones, approximately 86% of which appear only once.

V is TRBV6-5 and J is TRBJ1-1; 7 bases are a match to TRBD1. This receptor was identified in a woman in her twenties or thirties with acute COVID-19. The material sequenced was PBMCs or T cells enriched from blood (not recorded which). CDR3 sequence: CASSHRGLNTEAFF. CDR3 bases: TGTGCCAGCAGTCACAGGGGCCTGAACACTGAAGCTTTCTTT.